The T cell receptor (beta chain) described here comes from a study of Graves' ophthalmopathy and Graves' hyperthyroidism. With regard to this clonotype: Its antigen is currently unknown.

Orbital computed tomography, thyroid ultrasound, TRAb, serum thyroxine and clinical symptoms formed the basis of diagnosis. Transcripts of RNA were the source for amplifying TCR beta CDR3 regions. In the first round, RT-PCR was carried out with HTBI primers, and a multiplex PCR formed the second round. TCRdb used MiXCR to reprocess the multiplex PCR reads, holding one entry per CDR3 protein. The sample yields approximately 210,000 distinct CDR3 sequences, under 30% seen once. Overall study results and limits: Appearing in blood as well were most expanded thyroid clonotypes above 0.001 frequency.

Trimming shortened V by 7 bases and J by 7 bases, and 14 bases separated the two germline ends. The CDR3 has 13 amino acids. Germline CDR1 and CDR2: MNHEY and SVGEGT. Material for sequencing was peripheral blood. The chain carries TRBV6-2 or TRBV6-3 and TRBJ1-5; possible D gene TRBD1, 5 bases. This TCR came from a man aged 45-60 years with Graves' ophthalmopathy. The CDR3 region has the DNA TGTGCCAGCACTTGGGGGATGGAGCAGCCCCAGCATTTT. Its translation: CASTWGMEQPQHF.